This TCR beta chain is from a study of blood T cell repertoires in COVID-19. Study details: COVID-19 samples, acute and convalescent, were from the United States, Italy and Spain. Sources were T cells, B-cell-depleted T cells, or PBMCs; the material itself was cDNA or gDNA.

Authors' analysis steps: Amplification of reference gene primers was used by the study to estimate nucleated cell counts. The data were produced by immunoSEQ multiplex PCR, yet TCRdb's version contains in-frame clones alone and is incomplete. That table furnishes V, J and clone size, whereas the DNA furnished D and trimming. The sample includes about 34,000 clones, over 90% of them seen just once. Germline CDR1 reads SGHNT; CDR2 reads YYREEE (reference sequence). Trimming removed 4 bases from V and 4 bases from J, with 15 bases in between. The CDR3 extends over 15 amino acids. This clonotype was sampled from a human donor in a cohort sampled during active COVID-19. Source material: peripheral blood. V is TRBV5-4 and J is TRBJ2-1; a possible D gene is TRBD2 (5 bases). As DNA, the CDR3 is TGTGCCAGCAGCACGTGGGCAGGAGGATACAATGAGCAGTTCTTC. This gives the protein CASSTWAGGYNEQFF.